This TCR beta chain was observed in a study of T cell repertoires in cytomegalovirus infection. Broader study findings: CMV-specific TCR beta clonotypes restricted by HLA-C were the ones dominating the ex vivo response. The cumulative frequency of public TCR beta families identified carriers of CMV plus the relevant HLA.

Via MiXCR, TCRdb re-called the reads, giving one row per CDR3 protein. There are roughly 280,000 distinct CDR3 sequences in the sample; about 20% occur only once, and about 21% lies in the top ten. The V end lost 4 bases, the J end lost 1 base, and 10 bases lay between the germline ends. The CDR3 contains 14 residues. From germline, CDR1 is MNHEY and CDR2 SMNVEV (reference sequence). This clonotype appeared many times. The antigen is unknown. This TCR was recovered from a human donor in good health (CMV status not recorded). Some clones in this sample may be carry-over from other donors' samples. The chain joins TRBV27 to TRBJ1-1, with D maybe TRBD1 (6 bases). Here the sequenced sample was cultured PBMCs, taken from culture after CMV antigen stimulation. Here the CDR3 reads CASSSRGANTEAFF. The CDR3 nucleotides read TGTGCCAGCAGTTCCAGGGGCGCGAACACTGAAGCTTTCTTT.